These T cell receptor beta chains were read from a single sample in a study of identical twins. TCRdb re-analysed the 5' RACE reads in MiXCR, keeping a single row per CDR3 protein. This table holds roughly 1,500,000 distinct CDR3 sequences, less than 40% found once. Sequencing used cord blood. All receptors come from a newborn girl in good health. CDR3s include the opening cysteine and the closing phenylalanine or tryptophan. Fields, in order: J gene, D gene, clone size, V gene, CDR3 DNA, CDR3 protein. A D gene is named only where the DNA matches it firmly. Size tells how often a clone was seen (once, few, many) or the class of an expanded clone, and some rows leave it out.

j_call: TRBJ2-3; d_call: TRBD2; clone_size: -; v_call: TRBV2; cdr3_nt: TGTGCCAGCGGAGACCTAACTAGCGGGAGTACAGATACGCAGTATTTT; cdr3_aa: CASGDLTSGSTDTQYF
j_call: TRBJ2-3; d_call: -; clone_size: few; v_call: TRBV5-4; cdr3_nt: TGTGCCAGCAGCTTGGCGCGGCCGGCAGATACGCAGTATTTT; cdr3_aa: CASSLARPADTQYF
j_call: TRBJ1-4; d_call: -; clone_size: few; v_call: TRBV3-1; cdr3_nt: TGTGCCAGCAGCCAAGAGCCAGGGAGGGGAACTAATGAAAAACTGTTTTTT; cdr3_aa: CASSQEPGRGTNEKLFF
j_call: TRBJ2-7; d_call: -; clone_size: many; v_call: TRBV18; cdr3_nt: TGTGCCAGCAGCCCAGAAACGGGATACGAGCAGTACTTC; cdr3_aa: CASSPETGYEQYF
j_call: TRBJ1-2; d_call: -; clone_size: many; v_call: TRBV5-8; cdr3_nt: TGTGCCAGCAGCTTGGAGCGGGACTATGGCTACACCTTC; cdr3_aa: CASSLERDYGYTF
j_call: TRBJ2-7; d_call: TRBD2; clone_size: -; v_call: TRBV29-1; cdr3_nt: TGCAGCGTTGTGAGGGAGGGCCTCTACGAGCAGTACTTC; cdr3_aa: CSVVREGLYEQYF
j_call: TRBJ2-7; d_call: -; clone_size: once; v_call: TRBV20-1; cdr3_nt: TGCAGTGCTAGAGTCCCCAGGAGGCCCTACGAGCAGTACTTC; cdr3_aa: CSARVPRRPYEQYF
j_call: TRBJ2-7; d_call: -; clone_size: -; v_call: TRBV29-1; cdr3_nt: TGCAGCGTTGGCTTCTCTGGGGACGAGCAGTACTTC; cdr3_aa: CSVGFSGDEQYF
j_call: TRBJ2-5; d_call: TRBD2; clone_size: few; v_call: TRBV29-1; cdr3_nt: TGCAGCGTTGGGCCAGGTTCTGCGGGGGGGCTTCGTGAGCAGTACTTC; cdr3_aa: CSVGPGSAGGLREQYF
j_call: TRBJ2-7; d_call: -; clone_size: many; v_call: TRBV7-2; cdr3_nt: TGTGCCAGCAGCTTAGAAGGGGGGGTTCCTTCCTACGAGCAGTACTTC; cdr3_aa: CASSLEGGVPSYEQYF
j_call: TRBJ1-1; d_call: -; clone_size: few; v_call: TRBV9; cdr3_nt: TGTGCCAGCAGCGTATTGGACCGTACTGAAGCTTTCTTT; cdr3_aa: CASSVLDRTEAFF
j_call: TRBJ2-7; d_call: TRBD1; clone_size: -; v_call: TRBV27; cdr3_nt: TGTGCCAGCAGTTTCCCACAGGGGGCCTTCTACGAGCAGTACTTC; cdr3_aa: CASSFPQGAFYEQYF
j_call: TRBJ1-1; d_call: -; clone_size: -; v_call: TRBV9; cdr3_nt: TGTGCCAGCAGCCCCCGACGGATGAACACTGAAGCTTTCTTT; cdr3_aa: CASSPRRMNTEAFF
j_call: TRBJ1-2; d_call: -; clone_size: few; v_call: TRBV7-8; cdr3_nt: TGTGCCAGCAGCTTAGACCCACAGAGTGGCTACACCTTC; cdr3_aa: CASSLDPQSGYTF
j_call: TRBJ2-5; d_call: -; clone_size: few; v_call: TRBV25-1; cdr3_nt: TGTGCCAGCAGTGAACGAGGGGGACTGGCCCTTCGGCAGTACTTC; cdr3_aa: CASSERGGLALRQYF
j_call: TRBJ2-3; d_call: -; clone_size: -; v_call: TRBV10-3; cdr3_nt: TGTGCCATCAGGGCCGGAGATACGCAGTATTTT; cdr3_aa: CAIRAGDTQYF
j_call: TRBJ2-3; d_call: -; clone_size: -; v_call: TRBV7-2; cdr3_nt: TGTGCCAGCAACCTAATCGGACCCGCGGATACGCAGTATTTT; cdr3_aa: CASNLIGPADTQYF
j_call: TRBJ2-1; d_call: -; clone_size: -; v_call: TRBV12-3/TRBV12-4; cdr3_nt: TGTGCCGGCAGTTTTTCTACGGCCGGCGATGAGCAGTTCTTC; cdr3_aa: CAGSFSTAGDEQFF
j_call: TRBJ1-4; d_call: -; clone_size: -; v_call: TRBV18; cdr3_nt: TGTGCCAGCTCACCGGGGTCAGGGAATGAAAAACTGTTTTTT; cdr3_aa: CASSPGSGNEKLFF
j_call: TRBJ2-6; d_call: -; clone_size: -; v_call: TRBV29-1; cdr3_nt: TGCAGCGTTGAAGATCGAGACCGCTCTGGGGCCAACGTCCTGACTTTC; cdr3_aa: CSVEDRDRSGANVLTF
j_call: TRBJ1-5; d_call: -; clone_size: few; v_call: TRBV20-1; cdr3_nt: TGCAGTGCTAAAGGGTCGTCTAATCAGCCCCAGCATTTT; cdr3_aa: CSAKGSSNQPQHF
j_call: TRBJ2-7; d_call: -; clone_size: few; v_call: TRBV7-8; cdr3_nt: TGTGCCAGCAGCTTACGGGACTTTGCCTACGAGCAGTACTTC; cdr3_aa: CASSLRDFAYEQYF
j_call: TRBJ2-5; d_call: TRBD2; clone_size: many; v_call: TRBV6-1; cdr3_nt: TGTGCCAGCAGAGGACTAGCGGGAGAGACCCAGTACTTC; cdr3_aa: CASRGLAGETQYF
j_call: TRBJ2-1; d_call: TRBD1; clone_size: few; v_call: TRBV3-1; cdr3_nt: TGTGCCAGCGGGGACAGGGGGCTTTTGGATGAGCAGTTCTTC; cdr3_aa: CASGDRGLLDEQFF
j_call: TRBJ2-1; d_call: TRBD2; clone_size: few; v_call: TRBV6-1; cdr3_nt: TGTGCCACCTCACTAGCGGGAGGCGGGAATGAGCAGTTCTTC; cdr3_aa: CATSLAGGGNEQFF
j_call: TRBJ1-4; d_call: -; clone_size: few; v_call: TRBV10-3; cdr3_nt: TGTGCCATCAGTGCCACAGGGTCTAATGAAAAACTGTTTTTT; cdr3_aa: CAISATGSNEKLFF
j_call: TRBJ2-1; d_call: TRBD1; clone_size: few; v_call: TRBV11-1; cdr3_nt: TGTGCCAGCAGCCCCAGAATAGGCGGGACAGGGGGCTACAATGAGCAGTTCTTC; cdr3_aa: CASSPRIGGTGGYNEQFF
j_call: TRBJ1-6; d_call: -; clone_size: -; v_call: TRBV18; cdr3_nt: TGTGCCAGCTCACCGGCAGGGGAATCACCCCTCCACTTT; cdr3_aa: CASSPAGESPLHF
j_call: TRBJ2-3; d_call: -; clone_size: -; v_call: TRBV6-1; cdr3_nt: TGTGCCAGCAGTGAAGCAGGGTGGCAGAGCGCAGATACGCAGTATTTT; cdr3_aa: CASSEAGWQSADTQYF
j_call: TRBJ1-2; d_call: TRBD1; clone_size: -; v_call: TRBV5-1; cdr3_nt: TGCGCCAGCAGCTTAGGATCGGGACAGGGGTCAAGAGGCTACACCTTC; cdr3_aa: CASSLGSGQGSRGYTF
j_call: TRBJ2-1; d_call: -; clone_size: few; v_call: TRBV2; cdr3_nt: TGTGCCAGCCTTAGAACAGGGCTCGACAATGAGCAGTTCTTC; cdr3_aa: CASLRTGLDNEQFF
j_call: TRBJ2-3; d_call: TRBD2; clone_size: -; v_call: TRBV19; cdr3_nt: TGTGCCACCTCTCCGGGGGGTCGGGCTGCAGATACGCAGTATTTT; cdr3_aa: CATSPGGRAADTQYF
j_call: TRBJ2-1; d_call: -; clone_size: few; v_call: TRBV20-1; cdr3_nt: TGCAGTGCTCCTTGGACTCGTTACAATGAGCAGTTCTTC; cdr3_aa: CSAPWTRYNEQFF
j_call: TRBJ2-1; d_call: -; clone_size: few; v_call: TRBV20-1; cdr3_nt: TGCAGTGCACAACAGGGAAACAATGAGCAGTTCTTC; cdr3_aa: CSAQQGNNEQFF
j_call: TRBJ2-1; d_call: -; clone_size: -; v_call: TRBV10-1; cdr3_nt: TGCGCCAGCAGTGAATTCGCTGGAGGTGGAGAGGAGCAGTTCTTC; cdr3_aa: CASSEFAGGGEEQFF
j_call: TRBJ1-2; d_call: -; clone_size: -; v_call: TRBV12-3/TRBV12-4; cdr3_nt: TGTGCCAGCAGTGTATCGGGGAAAGCTAACTATGGCTACACCTTC; cdr3_aa: CASSVSGKANYGYTF
j_call: TRBJ1-2; d_call: -; clone_size: few; v_call: TRBV27; cdr3_nt: TGTGCCAGCAGTTTAAGGGTCGGGACTGACTATGGCTACACCTTC; cdr3_aa: CASSLRVGTDYGYTF
j_call: TRBJ2-3; d_call: -; clone_size: -; v_call: TRBV4-1; cdr3_nt: TGCGCCAGCAGCCAAGAGATGACGGGAGAGCGCCCAGATACGCAGTATTTT; cdr3_aa: CASSQEMTGERPDTQYF
j_call: TRBJ2-1; d_call: -; clone_size: -; v_call: TRBV18; cdr3_nt: TGTGCCAGCTCACCCGCGGGAATTAACAATGAGCAGTTCTTC; cdr3_aa: CASSPAGINNEQFF
j_call: TRBJ1-4; d_call: TRBD1; clone_size: few; v_call: TRBV27; cdr3_nt: TGTGCCAGCAGTTTATCCGGGACAGGGGGCTTTTTTGAAAAACTGTTTTTT; cdr3_aa: CASSLSGTGGFFEKLFF
j_call: TRBJ1-1; d_call: -; clone_size: -; v_call: TRBV4-2; cdr3_nt: TGTGCCAGCAGCCAAGATGGGGGCTATAACACTGAAGCTTTCTTT; cdr3_aa: CASSQDGGYNTEAFF
j_call: TRBJ2-1; d_call: TRBD1; clone_size: -; v_call: TRBV9; cdr3_nt: TGTGCCAGCAGCGTAGCTCCCGGGACAGGGTTAAATGAGCAGTTCTTC; cdr3_aa: CASSVAPGTGLNEQFF
j_call: TRBJ1-1; d_call: -; clone_size: -; v_call: TRBV6-5; cdr3_nt: TGTGCCAGCATCCGGGCGGGCACTGAAGCTTTCTTT; cdr3_aa: CASIRAGTEAFF
j_call: TRBJ2-5; d_call: -; clone_size: once; v_call: TRBV20-1; cdr3_nt: TGCAGTGCTAGGTCTCCTTTACACCGAGAGACCCGGTACTTC; cdr3_aa: CSARSPLHRETRYF
j_call: TRBJ2-5; d_call: -; clone_size: -; v_call: TRBV6-5; cdr3_nt: TGTGCCAGCAGTTACTCACCAGGGTTGAGCAATGAGCAGTACTTC; cdr3_aa: CASSYSPGLSNEQYF
j_call: TRBJ1-4; d_call: TRBD1; clone_size: -; v_call: TRBV29-1; cdr3_nt: TGCAGCGCTATGGGACAGAGCAATGAAAAACTGTTTTTT; cdr3_aa: CSAMGQSNEKLFF
j_call: TRBJ1-1; d_call: -; clone_size: -; v_call: TRBV12-5; cdr3_nt: TGTGCTAGTGGTTTGGGGGGGGAGGCTTTCTTT; cdr3_aa: CASGLGGEAFF
j_call: TRBJ2-1; d_call: TRBD2; clone_size: few; v_call: TRBV20-1; cdr3_nt: TGCAGTGCTAAGGGGCTAGCGGAGTACAATGAGCAGTTCTTC; cdr3_aa: CSAKGLAEYNEQFF
j_call: TRBJ2-1; d_call: TRBD2; clone_size: -; v_call: TRBV13; cdr3_nt: TGTGCCAGCAGCTACGATAGCGGGAGGGCGTACAATGAGCAGTTCTTC; cdr3_aa: CASSYDSGRAYNEQFF
j_call: TRBJ2-7; d_call: -; clone_size: -; v_call: TRBV3-1; cdr3_nt: TGTGCCAGCAGCCTCAGAGGTTCAGGGATAGCCTACGAGCAGTACTTC; cdr3_aa: CASSLRGSGIAYEQYF
j_call: TRBJ2-3; d_call: TRBD2; clone_size: -; v_call: TRBV12-3/TRBV12-4; cdr3_nt: TGTGCCAGCACCGAAACGCGGGGGTCCACAGATACGCAGTATTTT; cdr3_aa: CASTETRGSTDTQYF